The clone carrying this T cell receptor beta chain appeared a few times. The antigen remains unidentified. The data were obtained in a study of beta chain features in type 1 diabetes. Using CD45RO/CCR7/CD25/CD127/CD95/CD27, CD4+ naive, central memory, regulatory and stem cell-like memory cells were sorted. Study-level points and caveats: A closer apparent resemblance between naive, central memory and Treg TCRB repertoires was seen in patients than in healthy donors. All four CD4+ subsets of Type 1 diabetes patients contained TCRB CDR3s that were moderately but significantly shorter.

In germline, CDR1 is MNHEY, CDR2 SMNVEV (reference sequence). V lost 8 bases, J lost 1 base, and 7 bases lay in between. The CDR3 sequence is 12 residues long. As every portion of the isolated RNA was reverse transcribed, the sequencing read expressed TCRB transcripts. Only in-frame clones appear in the TCRdb table, and some are missing; sequencing was by immunoSEQ multiplex PCR. The table records roughly 700,000 clones, 13% of them present only once. The sample consisted of naive CD4+ T cells from blood. The J gene is TRBJ2-3, the V gene TRBV27; D uncertain. This clonotype was obtained from a man aged 18 to 29 with type 1 diabetes. Here the CDR3 DNA reads TGTGCCAGCGGTGGGGGCACAGATACGCAGTATTTT. It translates to CASGGGTDTQYF.